Shown below are 5 T cell receptor beta chains from a single sample sequenced in a study of early T cells in non-severe SARS-CoV-2 infection. TCRdb passed the 5' RACE reads through MiXCR, listing each CDR3 protein once. The sample records tens of thousands of distinct CDR3 sequences, around an eighth being singletons. Specimen: whole blood. These receptors all stem from an adult who was a healthcare worker with PCR-confirmed SARS-CoV-2 infection or an uninfected control (not recorded which).

This clonotype was found many times. The DNA for the CDR3 is TGTGCCAGCAGGTTTGGACAGGCACAAGAGACCCAGTACTTC. It encodes CASRFGQAQETQYF. The rearrangement uses TRBV7-9 and TRBJ2-5, with TRBD1 matching 7 bases. Per germline, CDR1 SEHNR and CDR2 FQNEAQ (reference sequence). The trim removed 6 bases at V and 2 bases at J, leaving 6 bases unmatched. This CDR3 spans 14 amino acids.

The V call is TRBV20-1, the J call TRBJ2-4; 7 bases map to TRBD2. The CDR3 contains 14 residues. The V and J ends lost 8 bases and 0 bases, in that order; junction bases with no gene match: 7. Germline values: CDR1 DFQATT, CDR2 SNEGSKA (reference sequence). The CDR3 coding sequence is TGCAGTACCCCAGCGGGGCTAGCCAAAAACATTCAGTACTTC. Residues: CSTPAGLAKNIQYF.

The rearrangement uses TRBV4-1 and TRBJ2-7; D remains unclear. The CDR3 sequence is 14 residues long. The V gene lost 2 bases and the J gene lost 2 bases, with 10 bases spanning the gap. CDR1 and CDR2 (germline): MGHRA, YSYEKL. The DNA of the CDR3 is TGCGCCAGCAGCCAACCCGACCCGGCCTACGAGCAGTACTTC. Protein product: CASSQPDPAYEQYF.

In its sample, this clonotype was seen a few times. This chain connects TRBV12-3 or TRBV12-4 to TRBJ1-1; D unclear. V was pared by 2 bases and J by 2 bases, with 6 bases between. The CDR3 contains 13 residues. As DNA, the CDR3 is TGTGCCAGCAGTTTATCACAAAACACTGAAGCTTTCTTT. Amino acids: CASSLSQNTEAFF.

J is TRBJ2-2 and V is TRBV30; 8 nucleotides agree with TRBD2. The CDR3 sequence is 14 residues long. V lost 1 base to trimming and J lost 6 bases; unmatched junction nucleotides: 4. Germline V gene sequence: CDR1 GTSNPN, CDR2 SVGIG (reference sequence). The CDR3 DNA follows: TGTGCCTGGAGTGCCGGGACTAGAGCCGGGGAGCTGTTTTTT. Residues: CAWSAGTRAGELFF.